This T cell receptor (beta chain) is drawn from a study of CD8 T cells in ankylosing spondylitis. Notes on this clonotype: Its specificity is unknown.

Study-wide findings and caveats: As reported, disease-linked clones showed significant enrichment in matched ankylosing spondylitis synovial fluid.

Using quantitative 5'-RACE with molecular barcodes, the authors made TCR beta libraries. TCRdb re-derived calls from the 5' RACE reads in MiXCR, one entry per CDR3 protein. The sample has approximately 110,000 distinct CDR3 sequences, under 30% seen once; the top ten hold 9% to 15%. The CDR3 is 14 residues long. Germline V gives CDR1 SGHDT, CDR2 YYEEEE. V lost 7 bases to trimming and J lost 3 bases, with 17 bases between them. The sequence was obtained from a male donor with ankylosing spondylitis. The sequencing input was synovial fluid, either unsorted or a sorted T cell fraction (not recorded which). This chain connects TRBV5-6 to TRBJ2-7; TRBD1 might be the D (5 bases). CDR3 coding DNA: TGTGCCAGCTCGAAGGGGCGTTTTAGCTACGAGCAGTACTTC. The encoded protein is CASSKGRFSYEQYF.